The T cell receptor beta chain described here comes from a study of OX40 agonist ivuxolimab in advanced cancers. Study-wide results and caveats: Some nonresponders additionally presented with little normalized T-cell clonal expansion.

Here immunoSEQ multiplex PCR was the method, and the copy in TCRdb shows in-frame clones only, minus some. Here the sample spans about 120,000 clones, roughly 90% being singletons. Details on this clone: Its antigen is currently unknown.

The sequence came from an adult with an advanced solid tumor such as melanoma, head and neck, liver or kidney cancer. Sequenced here: CD4+ or CD8+ T cells sorted from blood, sampled in a trial of the OX40 agonist ivuxolimab.

This CDR3 reads CAITGQETNYGYTF. CDR3 bases: TGTGCCATCACCGGACAGGAAACAAACTATGGCTACACCTTC. The rearrangement joins TRBV10-3 to TRBJ1-2; 7 positions match TRBD1. The CDR3 is 14 residues long. Per germline, CDR1 ENHRY and CDR2 SYGVKD. The J segment lost 2 bases and the V segment lost 7 bases, leaving 7 bases of the junction unmatched.